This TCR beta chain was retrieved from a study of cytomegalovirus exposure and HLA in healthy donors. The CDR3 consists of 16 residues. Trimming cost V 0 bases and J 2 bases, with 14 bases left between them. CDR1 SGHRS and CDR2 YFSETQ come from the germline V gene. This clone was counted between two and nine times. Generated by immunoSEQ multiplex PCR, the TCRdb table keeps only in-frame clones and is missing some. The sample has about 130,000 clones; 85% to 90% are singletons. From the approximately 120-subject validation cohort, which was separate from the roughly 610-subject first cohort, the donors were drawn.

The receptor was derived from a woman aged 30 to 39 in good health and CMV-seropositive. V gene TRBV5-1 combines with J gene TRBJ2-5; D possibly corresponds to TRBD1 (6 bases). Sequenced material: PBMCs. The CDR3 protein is CASSLVVGQQQETQYF. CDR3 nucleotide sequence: TGCGCCAGCAGCTTGGTTGTCGGACAGCAGCAAGAGACCCAGTACTTC.